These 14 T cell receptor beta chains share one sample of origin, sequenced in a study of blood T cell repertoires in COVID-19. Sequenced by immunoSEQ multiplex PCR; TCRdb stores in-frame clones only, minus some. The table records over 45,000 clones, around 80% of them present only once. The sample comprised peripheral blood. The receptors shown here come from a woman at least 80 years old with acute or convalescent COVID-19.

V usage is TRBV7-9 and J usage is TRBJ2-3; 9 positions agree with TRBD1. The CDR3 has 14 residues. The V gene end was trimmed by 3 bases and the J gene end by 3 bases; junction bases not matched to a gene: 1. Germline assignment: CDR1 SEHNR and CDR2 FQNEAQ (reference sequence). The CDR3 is CASSFGTGTDTQYF. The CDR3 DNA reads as TGTGCCAGCAGCTTTGGGACAGGGACAGATACGCAGTATTTT.

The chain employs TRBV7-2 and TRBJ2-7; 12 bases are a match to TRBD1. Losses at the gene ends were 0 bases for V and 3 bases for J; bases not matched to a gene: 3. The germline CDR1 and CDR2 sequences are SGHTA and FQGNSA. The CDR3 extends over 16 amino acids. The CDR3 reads CASSLAGTGGFYEQYF. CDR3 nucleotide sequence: TGTGCCAGCAGCTTAGCGGGGACAGGGGGCTTCTACGAGCAGTACTTC.

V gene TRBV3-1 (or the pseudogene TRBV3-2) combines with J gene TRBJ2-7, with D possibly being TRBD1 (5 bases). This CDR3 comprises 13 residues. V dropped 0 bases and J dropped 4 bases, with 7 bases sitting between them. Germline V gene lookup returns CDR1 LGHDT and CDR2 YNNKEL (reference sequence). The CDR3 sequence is CASSQDPGYEQYF. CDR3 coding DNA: TGTGCCAGCAGCCAAGATCCAGGGTACGAGCAGTACTTC.

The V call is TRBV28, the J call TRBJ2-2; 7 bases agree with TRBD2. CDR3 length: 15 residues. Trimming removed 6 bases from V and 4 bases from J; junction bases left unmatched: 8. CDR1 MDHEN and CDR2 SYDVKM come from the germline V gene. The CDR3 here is CASSRLASGTGELFF. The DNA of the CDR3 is TGTGCCAGCAGCAGACTAGCATCGGGCACCGGGGAGCTGTTTTTT.

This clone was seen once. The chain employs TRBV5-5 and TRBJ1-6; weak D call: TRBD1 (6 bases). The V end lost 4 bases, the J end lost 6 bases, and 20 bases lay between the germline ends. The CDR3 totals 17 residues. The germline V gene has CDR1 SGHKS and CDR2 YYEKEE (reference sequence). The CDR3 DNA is TGTGCCAGCAGCCCGGGACACGGACGACGAGTTAATTCACCCCTCCACTTT. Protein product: CASSPGHGRRVNSPLHF.

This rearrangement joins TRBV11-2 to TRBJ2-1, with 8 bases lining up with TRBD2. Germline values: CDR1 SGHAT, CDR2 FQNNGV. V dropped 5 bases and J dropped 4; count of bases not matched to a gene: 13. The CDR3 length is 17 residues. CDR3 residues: CASSRLLAGRGYNEQFF. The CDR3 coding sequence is TGTGCCAGCAGCCGCCTCTTAGCGGGAAGGGGGTACAATGAGCAGTTCTTC.

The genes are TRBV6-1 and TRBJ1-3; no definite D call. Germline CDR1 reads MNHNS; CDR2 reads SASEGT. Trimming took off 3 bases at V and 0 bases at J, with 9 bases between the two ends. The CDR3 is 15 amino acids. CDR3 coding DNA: TGTGCCAGCAGTGAGCAGGCCTACTCTGGAAACACCATATATTTT. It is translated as CASSEQAYSGNTIYF.

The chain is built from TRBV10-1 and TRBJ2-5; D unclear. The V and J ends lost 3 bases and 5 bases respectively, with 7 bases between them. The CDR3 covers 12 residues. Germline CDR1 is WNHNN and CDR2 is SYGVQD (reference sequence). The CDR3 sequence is CASSDGPETQYF. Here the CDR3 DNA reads TGCGCCAGCAGTGATGGCCCTGAGACCCAGTACTTC.

The CDR3 bases are TGCGCCAGCAGCATGGGACTCCCCGAGGAGCTGTTTTTT. The encoded protein is CASSMGLPEELFF. The rearrangement joins TRBV5-1 to TRBJ2-2, with TRBD2 as a possible D gene (6 bases). Germline CDR1 reads SGHRS; CDR2 reads YFSETQ. Trimming shortened V by 4 bases and J by 10 bases, and 14 bases separated the two germline ends. This CDR3 has 13 residues.

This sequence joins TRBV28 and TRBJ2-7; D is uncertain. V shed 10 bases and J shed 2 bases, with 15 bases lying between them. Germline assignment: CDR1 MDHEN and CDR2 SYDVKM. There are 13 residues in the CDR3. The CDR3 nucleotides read TGTGCCACCAATTCGGGTGCACCCTACGAGCAGTACTTC. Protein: CATNSGAPYEQYF.

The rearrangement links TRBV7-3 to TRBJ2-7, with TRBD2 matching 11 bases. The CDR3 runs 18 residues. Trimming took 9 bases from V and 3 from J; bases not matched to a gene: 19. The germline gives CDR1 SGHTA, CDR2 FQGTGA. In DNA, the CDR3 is TGTGCCAGAGACCTAAAAAGCGGACTAGCGGGCCTCCTCTACGAGCAGTACTTC. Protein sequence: CARDLKSGLAGLLYEQYF.

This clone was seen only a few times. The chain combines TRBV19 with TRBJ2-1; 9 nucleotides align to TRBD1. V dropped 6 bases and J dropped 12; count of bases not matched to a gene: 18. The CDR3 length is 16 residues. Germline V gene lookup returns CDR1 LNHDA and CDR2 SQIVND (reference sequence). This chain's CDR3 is CASSPRDRDLFDGQFF. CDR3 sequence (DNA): TGTGCCAGTAGCCCCCGGGACAGGGACCTCTTCGACGGGCAGTTCTTC.

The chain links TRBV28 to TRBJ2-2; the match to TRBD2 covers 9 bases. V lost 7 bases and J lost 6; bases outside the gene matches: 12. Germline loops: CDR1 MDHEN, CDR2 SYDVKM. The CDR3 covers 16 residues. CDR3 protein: CASTLGGGGGAGELFF. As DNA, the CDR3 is TGTGCCAGCACCCTCGGCGGCGGGGGGGGAGCCGGGGAGCTGTTTTTT.

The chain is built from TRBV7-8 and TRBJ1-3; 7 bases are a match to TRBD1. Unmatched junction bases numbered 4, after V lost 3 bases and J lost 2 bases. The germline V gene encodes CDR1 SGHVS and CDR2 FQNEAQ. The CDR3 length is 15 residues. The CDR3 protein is CASSLDRSPGNTIYF. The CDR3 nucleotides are TGTGCCAGCAGCTTGGACAGGAGTCCTGGAAACACCATATATTTT.